One sample yielded the 12 T cell receptor beta chains listed below, sequenced in a study of T cell repertoires in cytomegalovirus infection. TCRdb re-called the reads with MiXCR, one entry per CDR3 protein. The sample consists of 650,000 to 850,000 distinct CDR3 sequences, 25% to 30% of them appearing once. For these TCRs, the target antigens are not known. Sequenced material: cultured CD8+ T cells from PBMCs, taken from culture after CMV antigen stimulation. The receptors stem from a human donor in good health (CMV status not recorded). Some clones in this sample may be carry-over from other donors' samples.

V is TRBV6-1 and J is TRBJ2-2, with TRBD1 identical over 8 bases. The CDR3 has 18 amino acids. Germline V gene sequence: CDR1 MNHNS, CDR2 SASEGT. The J segment lost 6 bases and the V segment lost 5 bases, leaving 17 bases of the junction unmatched. The CDR3 DNA follows: TGTGCCAGCAGTTACACATACCCTGACAGGGGAATCGCCGGGGAGCTGTTTTTT. Amino acid sequence: CASSYTYPDRGIAGELFF.

This clonotype was found a few times. The CDR3 DNA reads TGTGCCACTCATCCGCCGACGGCGAAAGAGACCCAGTACTTC. It specifies CATHPPTAKETQYF. This sequence joins TRBV6-2 or TRBV6-3 and TRBJ2-5; D not certain. There are 14 residues in the CDR3. Germline V CDR1 and CDR2: MNHEY, SVGEGT. V was cut by 10 bases and J by 3 bases, with 18 bases left in between.

The CDR3 DNA is TGTGCCAGCAGCCTCAGGGGGTTTGACGAGCAGTACTTC. Its protein product is CASSLRGFDEQYF. The chain has TRBV5-5 and TRBJ2-7, with TRBD1 identical over 7 bases. CDR1 and CDR2 from the germline V gene are SGHKS and YYEKEE (reference sequence). This CDR3 contains 13 residues. V lost 4 bases, J lost 5 bases, and 6 bases stayed unmatched.

The rearrangement uses TRBV6-1 and TRBJ2-7; D gene uncertain. The CDR3 covers 14 residues. From germline, CDR1 is MNHNS and CDR2 SASEGT. Deletions cut 0 bases from V and 1 base from J, with 7 bases between. CDR3 bases: TGTGCCAGCAGTGAAGCGGGCCTTTCCTACGAGCAGTACTTC. This sequence encodes CASSEAGLSYEQYF.

The CDR3 coding sequence is TGTGCCAGCAGCTTCTGGAATAGGGGGGCGAGTTATCAGCCCCAGCATTTT. Translation: CASSFWNRGASYQPQHF. The chain is built from TRBV5-6 and TRBJ1-5; TRBD1 might be the D (6 bases). The CDR3 is 17 amino acids. Per the germline V gene, CDR1 is SGHDT and CDR2 is YYEEEE. Deletions cut 2 bases from V and 5 bases from J, with 20 bases between.

The V gene is TRBV7-2, the J gene TRBJ1-1, with D perhaps matching TRBD1 (6 bases). The germline CDR1 and CDR2 sequences are SGHTA and FQGNSA. V was shortened by 0 bases and J by 1 base, with 12 bases between the two germline ends. The length of the CDR3 is 16 residues. CDR3 nucleotides: TGTGCCAGCAGCTTAGCGACGGGGGCGGGGAACACTGAAGCTTTCTTT. Translation: CASSLATGAGNTEAFF.

This clonotype was found a few times. The rearrangement joins TRBV4-3 to TRBJ1-2, with D uncertain. Germline assignment: CDR1 LGHNA and CDR2 YSLEER. V gave up 8 bases and J gave up 6 bases, with 19 bases separating them. The CDR3 loop spans 14 amino acids. CDR3 DNA: TGCGCCAGCTCTCCGAGGCAGTCTGTGGATGGCTACACCTTC. This sequence encodes CASSPRQSVDGYTF.

This clonotype was picked up a small number of times. V is TRBV6-5 and J is TRBJ2-5, with 12 nucleotides matching TRBD2. The V gene end was trimmed by 7 bases and the J gene end by 4 bases; junction bases not matched to a gene: 10. Germline V CDR1 and CDR2: MNHEY, SVGAGI. The CDR3 runs to 16 residues. The CDR3 sequence is CASNPTGLAGLETQYF. The CDR3 DNA sequence: TGTGCCAGCAATCCCACCGGACTAGCGGGGTTAGAGACCCAGTACTTC.

The chain combines TRBV27 with TRBJ2-3; D not certain. Per the germline V gene, CDR1 is MNHEY and CDR2 is SMNVEV (reference sequence). The CDR3 runs 12 residues. V was clipped by 5 bases and J by 0 bases, with 3 bases between them. The CDR3 loop is CASSDSTDTQYF. In DNA, the CDR3 is TGTGCCAGCAGTGATAGCACAGATACGCAGTATTTT.

This clonotype was observed a handful of times. The chain has TRBV24-1 and TRBJ2-2; 12 bases map to TRBD2. J gave up 1 base and V 0 bases, and 5 bases lay outside the gene matches. The CDR3 has 19 residues. The germline V gene has CDR1 KGHDR and CDR2 SFDVKD. The CDR3 spells CATSDLRLAGERNTGELFF. The CDR3 nucleotides are TGTGCCACCAGTGATTTGAGACTAGCGGGGGAGAGGAACACCGGGGAGCTGTTTTTT.

This clonotype was detected only a few times. The chain employs TRBV7-9 and TRBJ1-1; D is unresolved. Looked up from germline, CDR1 is SEHNR and CDR2 is FQNEAQ (reference sequence). This CDR3 has 17 amino acids. V lost 4 bases and J 5 bases, leaving 23 bases between the germline ends. CDR3 nucleotide sequence: TGTGCCAGCAGCTCTGGCCGGGAGAGAACCGTGGGGACTGAAGCTTTCTTT. It encodes CASSSGRERTVGTEAFF.

This clonotype was seen a handful of times. The chain combines TRBV27 with TRBJ2-1; no reliable D call. Germline CDR1 MNHEY, CDR2 SMNVEV (reference sequence). The CDR3 length is 14 residues. Trimming removed 0 bases at V and 5 bases at J, with 8 bases between. As DNA, the CDR3 is TGTGCCAGCAGTTTATCTGGCAGCCACAATGAGCAGTTCTTC. It specifies CASSLSGSHNEQFF.